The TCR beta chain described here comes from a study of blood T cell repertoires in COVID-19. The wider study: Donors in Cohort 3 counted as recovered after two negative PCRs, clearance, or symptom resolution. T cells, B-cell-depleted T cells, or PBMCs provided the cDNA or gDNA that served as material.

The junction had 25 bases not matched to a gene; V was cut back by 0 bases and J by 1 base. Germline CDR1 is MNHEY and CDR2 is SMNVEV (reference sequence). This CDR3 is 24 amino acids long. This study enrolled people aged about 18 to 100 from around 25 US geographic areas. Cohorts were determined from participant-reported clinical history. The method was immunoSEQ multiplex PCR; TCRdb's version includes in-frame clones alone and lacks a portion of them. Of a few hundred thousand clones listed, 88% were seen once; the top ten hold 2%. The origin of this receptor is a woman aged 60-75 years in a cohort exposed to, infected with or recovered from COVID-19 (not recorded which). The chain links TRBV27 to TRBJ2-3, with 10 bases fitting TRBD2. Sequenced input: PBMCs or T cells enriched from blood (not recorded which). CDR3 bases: TGTGCCAGCAGTTTATCGGGGACAGAAAAAACTAGCGGGGAGGGAGCATCTCGCACAGATACGCAGTATTTT. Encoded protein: CASSLSGTEKTSGEGASRTDTQYF.